The TCR beta chain described here comes from a study of shared clonotypes between healthy human individuals. For the study at large: Donors, aged 18 to 49, were a couple of women and three men.

A word on this clone: The antigen is undetermined.

CDR3 length: 15 residues. The ends lost 3 bases at V and 3 bases at J; junction bases unmatched: 6. From germline, CDR1 is SGHRS and CDR2 YFSETQ. Study outcomes and limitations: Some clonotypes were shared by all four sorted-subset donors, while others were not shared. The non-shared ones had lower generation probabilities than the shared ones.

Running of the assay took place at deep level. TCRdb keeps only in-frame clones here, not all; method: immunoSEQ multiplex PCR. The data contain more than 2 million clones, around 95% of them singletons. The sequence derives from a man between 18 and 29 years old in good health. The rearrangement uses TRBV5-1 and TRBJ2-3, with 8 bases fitting TRBD1. Source material: naive CD4+ T cells sorted from blood. The subset here: CD45RA+ positively selected. The CDR3 region is CASSSQGDVTDTQYF. In nucleotides, the CDR3 is TGCGCCAGCAGCTCACAGGGGGACGTAACAGATACGCAGTATTTT.